This T cell receptor beta chain was retrieved from a study of OX40 agonist ivuxolimab in advanced cancers. Study-level results: Antigens targeted by the expanded peripheral T cells were not determined.

The CDR3 is made up of 13 amino acids. Germline CDR1 SGHRS, CDR2 YFSETQ. The V end was cut by 2 bases, the J end by 4 bases, with 7 bases between. Of note for this clone: Its specificity is unknown.

Some clones are missing from TCRdb's copy, which holds only in-frame ones; the method was immunoSEQ multiplex PCR. The data show 65,000 to 75,000 clones, over 85% seen once. The receptor's source is an adult with an advanced solid tumor such as melanoma, head and neck, liver or kidney cancer. This chain uses TRBV5-1 with TRBJ2-1; D unresolved. Sequencing was performed on CD4+ or CD8+ T cells sorted from blood, taken in a trial of the OX40 agonist ivuxolimab. The CDR3 spells CASSFNSYNEQFF. CDR3 DNA: TGCGCCAGCAGCTTTAACAGTTACAATGAGCAGTTCTTC.